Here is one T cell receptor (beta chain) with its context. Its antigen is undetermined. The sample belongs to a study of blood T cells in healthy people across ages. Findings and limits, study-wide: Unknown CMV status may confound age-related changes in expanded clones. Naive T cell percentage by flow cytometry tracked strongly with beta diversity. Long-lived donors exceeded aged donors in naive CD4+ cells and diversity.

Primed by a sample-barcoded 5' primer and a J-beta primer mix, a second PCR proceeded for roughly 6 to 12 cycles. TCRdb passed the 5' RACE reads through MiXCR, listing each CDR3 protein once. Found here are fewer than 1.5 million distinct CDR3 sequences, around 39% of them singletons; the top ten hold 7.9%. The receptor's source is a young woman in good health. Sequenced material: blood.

The CDR3 nucleotides are TGCAGTGCTAGAGGTGTACCGGGAACCGGGGCCAACGTCCTGACTTTC. Its translation is CSARGVPGTGANVLTF. The chain carries TRBV20-1 and TRBJ2-6; a possible D gene is TRBD2 (5 bases). Trimming cost V 1 base and J 4 bases, with 14 bases left between them. The CDR3 covers 16 residues. Germline V lookup: CDR1 DFQATT, CDR2 SNEGSKA (reference sequence).